This T cell receptor (beta chain) is from a study of T cell responses to AZD1222 COVID-19 vaccine. Points from the study as a whole: Elevations in Spike-specific TCR breadth and depth followed administration of two AZD1222 doses. Females made up more of the donors, who were largely white British, and clonal diversity may have come out too low.

This CDR3 comprises 15 residues. V was pared by 4 bases and J by 7 bases, with 12 bases of the junction left unmatched. Germline CDR1 and CDR2: SGHNT and YYREEE (reference sequence). Some clones are missing from TCRdb's copy, which holds only in-frame ones; the method was immunoSEQ multiplex PCR. The table shows around 130,000 clones, with more than 85% occurring only once. As concerns this clone: Its antigen is undetermined.

The receptor was derived from an adult in good health. The chain carries TRBV5-4 and TRBJ1-2; 8 bases fit TRBD1. Sequences were derived from peripheral blood, sampled on day 0 of AZD1222 vaccination. Here the CDR3 reads CASSSRQGLSIGYTF. CDR3 bases: TGTGCCAGCAGCAGTAGACAGGGGCTTTCTATTGGCTACACCTTC.